This entry concerns a single T cell receptor (beta chain). The sample is drawn from a study of blood T cell repertoires in COVID-19. Study context: Nucleic acid was either cDNA or gDNA, and it came from T cells, B-cell-depleted T cells, or PBMCs.

In the original workflow: Estimated nucleated cell counts came from reference gene primer amplification. Some clones are missing from TCRdb's copy, which holds only in-frame ones; the method was immunoSEQ multiplex PCR. V and J calls and clone size are copied from that table; D and trimming were computed from the DNA. The table lists 250,000 to 300,000 clones, about 88% of them singletons. Study members were between 18 and 89 years old and lived in around 24 US regions. Trimming took 1 base from V and 7 from J; bases not matched to a gene: 7. The germline CDR1 and CDR2 sequences are MDHEN and SYDVKM. The CDR3 sequence is 16 residues long.

The receptor was derived from a woman aged 55-69 years in a cohort exposed to, infected with or recovered from COVID-19 (not recorded which). The sample consisted of PBMCs or T cells enriched from blood (not recorded which). This chain joins TRBV28 and TRBJ1-6; 7 nucleotides agree with TRBD1. DNA of the CDR3: TGTGCCAGCAGTTTATACCCCGGGACAGAGAATTCACCCCTCCACTTT. Amino acid sequence: CASSLYPGTENSPLHF.